This TCR beta chain was sequenced during a study of blood T cell repertoires in COVID-19. Study as a whole: The analysed material was cDNA or gDNA that came from T cells, B-cell-depleted T cells, or PBMCs.

In regard to this clone: The same CDR3 arises from other DNA sequences in this sample as well.

Germline-derived CDR1 and CDR2 are LNHDA and SQIVND (reference sequence). The CDR3 is made up of 20 amino acids. J lost 2 bases, V lost 0 bases, and 11 bases had no gene match. Authors' analysis steps: Amplification with reference gene primers provided the estimates of nucleated cell counts. The repertoire was sequenced with immunoSEQ multiplex PCR; TCRdb's copy has only in-frame clones and lacks some. That table supplies the V and J calls and clone size; D and trimming were determined from the DNA. In the table there are 200,000 to 250,000 clones, less than 85% of which are singletons. Sequenced material: peripheral blood. The chain recombines TRBV19 with TRBJ1-6, with 9 bases that match TRBD1. This clonotype was sampled from an elderly woman with acute or convalescent COVID-19. The CDR3 DNA sequence: TGTGCCAGTAGTATAGACGGACAGGGGTTCGCAAATACCTATAATTCACCCCTCCACTTT. It is translated as CASSIDGQGFANTYNSPLHF.